In this sample, the clone carrying this TCR beta chain turned up a few times. The antigen remains undetermined. This entry comes from a study of CD8+ T cells in alopecia areata. Whole-study results and caveats: Relative to normal scalp, lesional scalp, especially alopecia totalis/universalis, showed higher clonality. When scalp samples are sequenced, resident alphabeta T cells of normal skin are also captured.

RNA extraction was followed by reverse transcription into cDNA, which acted as the sequencing template. Produced via immunoSEQ multiplex PCR; TCRdb's table is partial and in-frame only. The sample lists approximately 31,000 clones, around 80% seen once, with over 15% in the top ten. Specimens obtained from alopecia areata patients comprised lesional scalp punch biopsies and peripheral blood. CDR1 and CDR2 from the germline V gene are SGHTA and FQGNSA. There are 15 residues in the CDR3. V was cut by 7 bases and J by 0 bases, with 13 bases left in between. Sample: NKG2D-low CD8+ T cells sorted from blood. This receptor was taken from a human donor with alopecia areata. The chain is built from TRBV7-2 and TRBJ2-4, with D uncertain. CDR3 residues: CASTMSGVAKNIQYF. The CDR3 DNA sequence: TGTGCCAGCACCATGTCGGGCGTAGCCAAAAACATTCAGTACTTC.